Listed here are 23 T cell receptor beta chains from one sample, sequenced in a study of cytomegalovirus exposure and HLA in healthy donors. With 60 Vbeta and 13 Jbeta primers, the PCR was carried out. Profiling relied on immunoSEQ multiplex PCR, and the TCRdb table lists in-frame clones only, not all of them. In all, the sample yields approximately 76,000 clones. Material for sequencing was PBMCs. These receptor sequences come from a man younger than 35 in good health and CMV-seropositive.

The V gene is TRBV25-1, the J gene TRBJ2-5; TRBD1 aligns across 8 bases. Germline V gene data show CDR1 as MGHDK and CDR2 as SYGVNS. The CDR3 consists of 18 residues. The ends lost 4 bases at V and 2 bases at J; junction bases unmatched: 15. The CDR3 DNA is TGTGCCAGCAGTGGGAAAACCAGGGGGCCTGATAGACAAGAGACCCAGTACTTC. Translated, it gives CASSGKTRGPDRQETQYF.

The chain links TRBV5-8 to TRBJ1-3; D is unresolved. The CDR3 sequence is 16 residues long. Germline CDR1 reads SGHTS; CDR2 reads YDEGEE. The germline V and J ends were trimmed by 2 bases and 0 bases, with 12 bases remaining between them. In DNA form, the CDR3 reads TGTGCCAGCAGCTTAACCGCTCGAGGCTCTGGAAACACCATATATTTT. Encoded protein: CASSLTARGSGNTIYF.

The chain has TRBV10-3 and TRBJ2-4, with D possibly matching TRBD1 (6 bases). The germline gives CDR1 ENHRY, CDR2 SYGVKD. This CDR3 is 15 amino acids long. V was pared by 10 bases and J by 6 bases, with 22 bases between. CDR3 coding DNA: TGTGCCAGCAGGGGATCACAGGGTTTAGGAAACATTCAGTACTTC. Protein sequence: CASRGSQGLGNIQYF.

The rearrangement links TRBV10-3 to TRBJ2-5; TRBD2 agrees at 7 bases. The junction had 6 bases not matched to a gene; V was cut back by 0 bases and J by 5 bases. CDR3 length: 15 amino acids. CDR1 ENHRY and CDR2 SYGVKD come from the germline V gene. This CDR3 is CAISESAGELETQYF. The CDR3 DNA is TGTGCCATCAGTGAGTCGGCGGGGGAGCTGGAGACCCAGTACTTC.

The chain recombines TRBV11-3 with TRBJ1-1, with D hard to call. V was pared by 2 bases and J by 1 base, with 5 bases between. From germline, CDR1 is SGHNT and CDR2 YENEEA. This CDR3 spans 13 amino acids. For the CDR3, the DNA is TGTGCCAGCAGCTTAACACAGAACACTGAAGCTTTCTTT. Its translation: CASSLTQNTEAFF. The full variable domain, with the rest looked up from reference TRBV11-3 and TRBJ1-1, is EAGVVQSPRYKIIEKKQPVAFWCNPISGHNTLYWYLQNLGQGPELLIRYENEEAVDDSQLPKDRFSAERLKGVDSTLKIQPAELGDSAVYLCASSLTQNTEAFFGQGTRLTVV.

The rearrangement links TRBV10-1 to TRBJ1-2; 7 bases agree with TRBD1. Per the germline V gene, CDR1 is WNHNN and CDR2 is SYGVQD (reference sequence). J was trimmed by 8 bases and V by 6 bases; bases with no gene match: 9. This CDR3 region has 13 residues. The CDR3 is CASRDPGGSGYTF. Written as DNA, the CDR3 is TGCGCCAGCAGGGATCCAGGGGGGAGCGGCTACACCTTC.

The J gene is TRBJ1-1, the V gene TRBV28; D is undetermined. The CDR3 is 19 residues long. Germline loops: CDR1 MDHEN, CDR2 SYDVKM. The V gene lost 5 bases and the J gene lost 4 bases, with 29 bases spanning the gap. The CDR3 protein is CASSPLGSVGWGDSTEAFF. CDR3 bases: TGTGCCAGCAGTCCGCTCGGGTCTGTAGGATGGGGAGATTCCACTGAAGCTTTCTTT.

CDR3 residues: CASSPIGEYEQYF. DNA of the CDR3: TGTGCCAGTAGCCCCATAGGAGAATACGAGCAGTACTTC. The chain has TRBV19 and TRBJ2-5; no clear D gene. The tail of the sequence fits TRBJ2-7 better, so the J call may be wrong. CDR1 LNHDA and CDR2 SQIVND come from the germline V gene (reference sequence). The CDR3 contains 13 residues.

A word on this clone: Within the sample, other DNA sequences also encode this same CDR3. The CDR3 spells CASSIGVVPYEQYF. Written as DNA, the CDR3 is TGTGCCAGCAGCATCGGAGTGGTACCCTACGAGCAGTACTTC. The chain links TRBV5-6 to TRBJ2-7; D unclear. This CDR3 is built from 14 residues. V was shortened by 4 bases and J by 2 bases, with 13 bases between the two germline ends. CDR1 and CDR2 (germline): SGHDT, YYEEEE.

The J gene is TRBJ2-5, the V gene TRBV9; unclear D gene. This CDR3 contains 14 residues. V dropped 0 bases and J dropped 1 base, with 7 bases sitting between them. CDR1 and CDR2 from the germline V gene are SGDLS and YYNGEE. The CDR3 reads CASSVGIIQETQYF. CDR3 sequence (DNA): TGTGCCAGCAGCGTAGGTATAATCCAAGAGACCCAGTACTTC.

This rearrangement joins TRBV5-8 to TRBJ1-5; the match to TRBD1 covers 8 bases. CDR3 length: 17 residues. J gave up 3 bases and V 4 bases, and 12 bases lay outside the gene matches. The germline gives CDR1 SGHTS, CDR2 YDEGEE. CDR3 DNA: TGTGCCAGCAGCAAAACCGGGACAGGTGGTAACAATCAGCCCCAGCATTTT. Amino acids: CASSKTGTGGNNQPQHF.

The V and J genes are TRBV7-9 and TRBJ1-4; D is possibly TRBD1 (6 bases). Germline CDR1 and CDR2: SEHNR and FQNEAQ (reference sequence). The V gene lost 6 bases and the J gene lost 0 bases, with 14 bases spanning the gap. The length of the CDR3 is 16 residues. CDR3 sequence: CASSKGTISTNEKLFF. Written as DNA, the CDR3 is TGTGCCAGCAGTAAGGGGACAATATCAACTAATGAAAAACTGTTTTTT.

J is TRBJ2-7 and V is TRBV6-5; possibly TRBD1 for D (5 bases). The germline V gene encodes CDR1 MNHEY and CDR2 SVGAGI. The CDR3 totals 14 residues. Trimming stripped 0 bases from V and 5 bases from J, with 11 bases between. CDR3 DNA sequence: TGTGCCAGCAGTTACTCGAGTAAGACAGACGAGCAGTACTTC. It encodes CASSYSSKTDEQYF.

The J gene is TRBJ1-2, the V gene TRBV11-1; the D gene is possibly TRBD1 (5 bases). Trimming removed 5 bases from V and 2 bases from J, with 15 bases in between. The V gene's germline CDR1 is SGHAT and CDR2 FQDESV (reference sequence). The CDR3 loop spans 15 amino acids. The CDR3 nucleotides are TGTGCCAGCAGCAGGCTCCTGGGGCCCAACTATGGCTACACCTTC. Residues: CASSRLLGPNYGYTF.

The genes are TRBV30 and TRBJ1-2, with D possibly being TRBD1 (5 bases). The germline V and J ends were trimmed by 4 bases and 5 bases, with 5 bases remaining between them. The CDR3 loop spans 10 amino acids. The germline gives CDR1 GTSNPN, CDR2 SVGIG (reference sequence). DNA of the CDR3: TGTGCCTGGAAGGGGTATGGCTACACCTTC. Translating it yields CAWKGYGYTF. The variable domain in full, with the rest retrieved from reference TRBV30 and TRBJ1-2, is SQTIHQWPATLVQPVGSPLSLECTVEGTSNPNLYWYRQAAGRGLQLLFYSVGIGQISSEVPQNLSASRPQDRQFILSSKKLLLSDSGFYLCAWKGYGYTFGSGTRLTVV.

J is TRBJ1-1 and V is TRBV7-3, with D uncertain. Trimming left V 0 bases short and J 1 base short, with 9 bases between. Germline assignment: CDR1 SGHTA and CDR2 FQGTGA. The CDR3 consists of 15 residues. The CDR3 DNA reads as TGTGCCAGCAGCTTAACGAGGCGAGGGAACACTGAAGCTTTCTTT. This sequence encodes CASSLTRRGNTEAFF.

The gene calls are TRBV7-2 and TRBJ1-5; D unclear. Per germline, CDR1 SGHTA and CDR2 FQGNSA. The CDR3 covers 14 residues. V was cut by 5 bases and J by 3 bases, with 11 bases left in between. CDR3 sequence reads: CASSPTRPNQPQHF. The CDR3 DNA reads TGTGCCAGCAGCCCAACGAGGCCCAATCAGCCCCAGCATTTT. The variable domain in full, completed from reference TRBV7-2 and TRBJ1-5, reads GAGVSQSPSNKVTEKGKDVELRCDPISGHTALYWYRQSLGQGLEFLIYFQGNSAPDKSGLPSDRFSAERTGGSVSTLTIQRTQQEDSAVYLCASSPTRPNQPQHFGDGTRLSIL.

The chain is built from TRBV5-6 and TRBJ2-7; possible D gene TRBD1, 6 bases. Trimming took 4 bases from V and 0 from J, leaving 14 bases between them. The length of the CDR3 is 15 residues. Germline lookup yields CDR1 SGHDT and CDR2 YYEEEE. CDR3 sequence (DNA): TGTGCCAGCAGCCCTGTGTGGGACAACTCCTACGAGCAGTACTTC. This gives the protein CASSPVWDNSYEQYF.

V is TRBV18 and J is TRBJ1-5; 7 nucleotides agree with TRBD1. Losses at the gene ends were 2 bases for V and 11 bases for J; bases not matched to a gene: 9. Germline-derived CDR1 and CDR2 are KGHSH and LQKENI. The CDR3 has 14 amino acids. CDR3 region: CASSPSSGGRSQHF. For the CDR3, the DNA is TGTGCCAGCTCACCATCGTCAGGGGGGAGGTCCCAGCATTTT.

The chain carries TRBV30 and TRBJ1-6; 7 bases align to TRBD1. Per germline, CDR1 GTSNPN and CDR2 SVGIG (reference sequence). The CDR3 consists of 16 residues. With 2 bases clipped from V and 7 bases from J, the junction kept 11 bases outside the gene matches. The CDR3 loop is CAWSSDRAFGNSPLHF. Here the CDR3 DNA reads TGTGCCTGGAGTTCAGACAGGGCGTTTGGGAATTCACCCCTCCACTTT.

The CDR3 region has the DNA TGTGCCAGCAGCTTAGGGGGGACAGGGGCTAACTATGGCTACACCTTC. Translation gives CASSLGGTGANYGYTF. The rearrangement joins TRBV7-9 to TRBJ1-2; 10 positions match TRBD1. Germline assignment: CDR1 SEHNR and CDR2 FQNEAQ (reference sequence). The CDR3 spans 16 residues. V lost 1 base to trimming and J lost 0 bases; unmatched junction nucleotides: 2.

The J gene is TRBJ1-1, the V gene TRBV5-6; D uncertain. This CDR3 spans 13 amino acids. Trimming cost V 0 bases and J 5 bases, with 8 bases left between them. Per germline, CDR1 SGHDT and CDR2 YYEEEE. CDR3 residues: CASSLDRGTEAFF. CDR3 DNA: TGTGCCAGCAGCTTGGATCGCGGTACTGAAGCTTTCTTT.

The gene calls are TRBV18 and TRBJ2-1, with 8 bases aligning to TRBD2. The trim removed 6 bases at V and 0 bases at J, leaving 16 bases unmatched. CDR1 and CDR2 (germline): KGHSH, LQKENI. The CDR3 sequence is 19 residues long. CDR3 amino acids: CASSTSDSGKKYSYNEQFF. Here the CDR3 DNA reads TGTGCCAGCTCTACCTCAGATAGCGGGAAGAAATACTCCTACAATGAGCAGTTCTTC.